This T cell receptor beta chain was captured in a study of blood T cells in healthy people across ages. A sample-barcoded 5' primer and a J-beta primer mix were used in a second PCR of roughly 6 to 12 cycles. TCRdb independently ran MiXCR on the 5' RACE reads; one entry per CDR3 protein. The sample holds 600,000 to 1,000,000 distinct CDR3 sequences, around 25% seen once. Isolation per sample recovered at least 7 million PBMCs. The germline V and J ends were trimmed by 1 base and 3 bases, with 6 bases remaining between them. CDR3 size: 14 residues. These data also formed part of another study, on T cells of mothers and their children. This second report adds: Healthy Caucasian mothers, a few in number, and their six children were the donors. In cDNA synthesis, all of the extracted RNA was used at roughly 1.5 ug per 15 ul. Overlap in related mother-child pairs always slightly exceeded unrelated pairs, never significantly.

The rearrangement uses TRBV12-3 or TRBV12-4 and TRBJ1-4; D unresolved. The sequenced sample was blood. The TCR comes from a boy aged 10-17 years in good health. The chain's CDR3 is CASSLGLANEKLFF. CDR3 DNA: TGTGCCAGCAGTTTAGGGCTGGCTAATGAAAAACTGTTTTTT.